The next 24 T cell receptor beta chains were all read from a single sample in a study of response to subunit inactivated influenza vaccine. TCRdb reprocessed the RT-PCR reads via MiXCR and lists one record per CDR3 protein. This table has some 600,000 distinct CDR3 sequences, 11% to 15% appearing once. The sequences come from PBMCs from blood, collected roughly 15 days before vaccination. The receptors shown here come from a man aged 45 to 65 who received an inactivated influenza vaccine.

Turning to this clonotype: Germline and junction disagree at one end, which may indicate a read error. The chain couples TRBV5-1 to TRBJ2-7; 7 bases are shared with TRBD2. Germline CDR1 is SGHRS and CDR2 is YFSETQ. The CDR3 is made up of 16 amino acids. The CDR3 DNA follows: TGCGCCAGCAGTCTCGGGGGGAGTGGGCCGTCCTCCGAGCAGTACTTC. It yields the protein CASSLGGSGPSSEQYF. The whole variable domain, filled in from reference TRBV5-1 and TRBJ2-7, reads KAGVTQTPRYLIKTRGQQVTLSCSPISGHRSVSWYQQTPGQGLQFLFEYFSETQRNKGNFPGRFSGRQFSNSRSEMNVSTLELGDSALYLCASSLGGSGPSSEQYFGPGTRLTVT.

The table lists this clonotype with many counts. The chain joins TRBV7-8 to TRBJ1-2; no clear D gene. CDR1 and CDR2 (germline): SGHVS, FQNEAQ. Deletions cut 1 base from V and 1 base from J, with 7 bases between. The CDR3 consists of 14 residues. The CDR3 here is CASSLVAGNYGYTF. DNA of the CDR3: TGTGCCAGCAGCTTAGTGGCGGGTAACTATGGCTACACCTTC.

This clonotype was recorded a few times. The chain uses TRBV28 and TRBJ2-3; TRBD2 agrees at 7 bases. The CDR3 length is 19 residues. V trimming: 3 bases; J trimming: 0 bases; junction bases outside the gene matches: 15. Germline V gives CDR1 MDHEN, CDR2 SYDVKM. The CDR3 DNA is TGTGCCAGCAGTTTCTTCAACCCATCTAGCGGAGAAAGCACAGATACGCAGTATTTT. Translation gives CASSFFNPSSGESTDTQYF.

In its sample, this clonotype was seen many times. J is TRBJ1-1 and V is TRBV29-1; tentatively, D is TRBD1 (6 bases). V lost 6 bases and J 0 bases, leaving 8 bases between the germline ends. From germline, CDR1 is SQVTM and CDR2 ANQGSEA. The CDR3 length is 12 residues. The CDR3 protein is CSVGQLNTEAFF. In nucleotides, the CDR3 is TGCAGCGTCGGACAGCTGAACACTGAAGCTTTCTTT.

This clonotype was counted many times. This chain joins TRBV7-8 and TRBJ2-1, with D hard to call. This CDR3 has 13 amino acids. V shed 4 bases and J shed 6 bases, with 10 bases lying between them. Germline V CDR1 and CDR2: SGHVS, FQNEAQ. CDR3 DNA: TGTGCCAGCAGCTCAAGTGTCTCCAATGAGCAGTTCTTC. Protein sequence: CASSSSVSNEQFF.

This clonotype has a count of ten or more. The V and J genes are TRBV19 and TRBJ2-7; D unresolved. The germline gives CDR1 LNHDA, CDR2 SQIVND (reference sequence). Trimming removed 3 bases from V and 2 bases from J, with 11 bases in between. This CDR3 has 14 residues. The CDR3 bases are TGTGCCAGTAGTATCGGGCAGCTACCCTACGAGCAGTACTTC. It yields the protein CASSIGQLPYEQYF.

This clonotype came up a few times. The rearrangement uses TRBV20-1 and TRBJ2-7; 8 positions match TRBD1. Germline CDR1 DFQATT, CDR2 SNEGSKA (reference sequence). The ends lost 1 base at V and 3 bases at J; junction bases unmatched: 5. The CDR3 length is 14 residues. The CDR3 DNA is TGCAGTGCTAGAGTACCGGGACAGGACTACGAGCAGTACTTC. This gives the protein CSARVPGQDYEQYF.

At least ten counts were recorded for this clonotype. The rearrangement links TRBV4-3 to TRBJ2-3, with 8 positions matching TRBD2. The length of the CDR3 is 15 residues. CDR1 and CDR2 from the germline V gene are LGHNA and YSLEER. After removal of 3 bases from V and 0 bases from J, the junction contained 2 bases not matched to a gene. CDR3 sequence: CASSQGLGSTDTQYF. CDR3 nucleotide sequence: TGCGCCAGCAGCCAGGGACTAGGAAGCACAGATACGCAGTATTTT.

This clonotype was detected a few times. The chain combines TRBV7-8 with TRBJ1-4; D not resolved. The CDR3 contains 13 residues. Trimming took off 5 bases at V and 8 bases at J, with 12 bases between the two ends. CDR1 SGHVS and CDR2 FQNEAQ come from the germline V gene. The CDR3 nucleotides are TGTGCCAGCAGCCCTCGGCTTGGGGAAAAACTGTTTTTT. The encoded protein is CASSPRLGEKLFF.

In its sample, this clonotype was seen many times. The chain has TRBV7-9 and TRBJ1-1, with 10 bases matching TRBD1. This CDR3 comprises 16 residues. Germline V gene lookup returns CDR1 SEHNR and CDR2 FQNEAQ (reference sequence). The V and J ends lost 5 bases and 4 bases, in that order; junction bases with no gene match: 10. The CDR3 DNA follows: TGTGCCAGCAGCCCACATGCCGGGACAGGGGCCACTGAAGCTTTCTTT. It codes for CASSPHAGTGATEAFF.

Notes on this clonotype: This may come from a read error, since a much larger clone is one base off. This chain uses TRBV4-2 with TRBJ2-1, with a possible D match to TRBD1 (6 bases). The CDR3 is made up of 17 amino acids. The ends were cut back, 3 bases at V and 0 bases at J, with 15 bases in the middle. From germline, CDR1 is LGHNA and CDR2 YNFKEQ. The CDR3 is CASSQAPLRGSYNEQFF. The DNA of the CDR3 is TGTGCCAGCAGCCAGGCCCCCCTCAGGGGCTCCTACAATGAGCAGTTCTTC.

The gene calls are TRBV10-3 and TRBJ1-1, with D unclear. Germline assignment: CDR1 ENHRY and CDR2 SYGVKD. The CDR3 is 13 amino acids. V dropped 10 bases and J dropped 0 bases, with 12 bases sitting between them. DNA of the CDR3: TGTGCCACCCAGCGCGATCTGAACACTGAAGCTTTCTTT. It encodes CATQRDLNTEAFF.

V usage is TRBV29-1 and J usage is TRBJ1-1; D gene ambiguous. The CDR3 sequence is 11 residues long. Germline V gene data show CDR1 as SQVTM and CDR2 as ANQGSEA. V dropped 2 bases and J dropped 10 bases, with 11 bases sitting between them. Here the CDR3 DNA reads TGCAGCGTTGAACCTATGACTAGAGCTTTCTTT. Its protein is CSVEPMTRAFF.

The chain links TRBV20-1 to TRBJ1-1, with a tentative D call TRBD1 (5 bases). The CDR3 loop spans 14 amino acids. Germline loops: CDR1 DFQATT, CDR2 SNEGSKA (reference sequence). The V gene lost 1 base and the J gene lost 1 base, with 10 bases spanning the gap. The CDR3: CSARAGGTNTEAFF. DNA for the CDR3: TGCAGTGCTAGAGCGGGGGGAACGAACACTGAAGCTTTCTTT.

This clonotype has a handful of counts. The V and J genes are TRBV6-1 and TRBJ2-7, with TRBD2 matching 8 bases. The CDR3 runs to 13 residues. V was pared by 10 bases and J by 6 bases, with 11 bases of the junction left unmatched. Germline values: CDR1 MNHNS, CDR2 SASEGT. The CDR3 protein is CATRLARPSEQYF. In nucleotides, the CDR3 is TGTGCCACCAGACTAGCGAGGCCATCCGAGCAGTACTTC.

This clonotype showed up just once. The chain is built from TRBV10-3 and TRBJ2-7, with a weak D call TRBD1 (5 bases). The germline V gene has CDR1 ENHRY and CDR2 SYGVKD. Deletions cut 10 bases from V and 5 bases from J, with 12 bases between. The CDR3 has 11 residues. CDR3 DNA: TGTGCCAGCAGACAGTCCAACGAGCAGTACTTC. It yields the protein CASRQSNEQYF.

In its sample, this clonotype was seen a few times. The chain combines TRBV4-1 with TRBJ2-7; 7 bases align to TRBD2. The CDR3 extends over 16 amino acids. CDR1 and CDR2 from the germline V gene are MGHRA and YSYEKL. The V gene end was trimmed by 3 bases and the J gene end by 1 base; junction bases not matched to a gene: 9. CDR3 region: CASSQGLAVKSYEQYF. Written as DNA, the CDR3 is TGCGCCAGCAGCCAGGGGCTAGCGGTAAAATCCTACGAGCAGTACTTC.

This clonotype showed up many times. The chain has TRBV6-2 or TRBV6-3 and TRBJ2-1, with D maybe TRBD2 (6 bases). The germline CDR1 and CDR2 sequences are MNHEY and SVGEGT. The CDR3 is made up of 13 amino acids. Trimming cost V 3 bases and J 4 bases, with 7 bases left between them. CDR3 DNA sequence: TGTGCCAGCAGTTATGGACTATACAATGAGCAGTTCTTC. Translating it yields CASSYGLYNEQFF.

This clonotype was counted a few times. The chain is built from TRBV20-1 and TRBJ2-1, with D possibly matching TRBD1 (5 bases). The CDR3 is 15 residues long. V was pared by 2 bases and J by 3 bases, with 14 bases between. CDR1 DFQATT and CDR2 SNEGSKA come from the germline V gene (reference sequence). CDR3 nucleotides: TGCAGTGCTAGACTTATAAAGGGGTACTACAATGAGCAGTTCTTC. It is translated as CSARLIKGYYNEQFF.

This clonotype was counted between two and nine times. This sequence joins TRBV19 and TRBJ2-3; possible D gene TRBD1, 6 bases. V lost 8 bases and J 0 bases, leaving 9 bases between the germline ends. CDR1 is LNHDA, CDR2 SQIVND, per germline (reference sequence). The CDR3 consists of 13 residues. CDR3 nucleotides: TGTGCCAGTTGGGACACGAGCACAGATACGCAGTATTTT. Encoded protein: CASWDTSTDTQYF.

This clonotype was seen only a few times. The chain joins TRBV13 to TRBJ2-7, with D perhaps TRBD1 (6 bases). Germline lookup yields CDR1 PRHDT and CDR2 FYEKMQ (reference sequence). The V gene lost 4 bases and the J gene lost 5 bases, with 15 bases spanning the gap. CDR3 size: 14 residues. CDR3 DNA sequence: TGTGCCAGCAGCTCCAACCCTAGACAGGACGAGCAGTACTTC. It yields the protein CASSSNPRQDEQYF.

This clonotype was seen a few times. The chain links TRBV3-1 to TRBJ2-1, with D uncertain. The V gene's germline CDR1 is LGHDT and CDR2 YNNKEL (reference sequence). CDR3 length: 14 amino acids. V shed 3 bases and J shed 4 bases, with 10 bases lying between them. The DNA of the CDR3 is TGTGCCAGCAGCCACAACTCCCAGTACAATGAGCAGTTCTTC. The encoded protein is CASSHNSQYNEQFF.

This clonotype has a count of ten or more. The chain joins TRBV11-2 to TRBJ1-1; D is uncertain. This CDR3 has 12 amino acids. Germline V gene sequence: CDR1 SGHAT, CDR2 FQNNGV. The ends were cut back, 1 base at V and 7 bases at J, with 7 bases in the middle. The CDR3 is CASSLGVGEAFF. In nucleotides, the CDR3 is TGTGCCAGCAGCTTAGGGGTGGGTGAAGCTTTCTTT.

This clonotype was seen a few times. The chain is built from TRBV6-1 and TRBJ2-7; tentative D call: TRBD1 (5 bases). The CDR3 is 13 residues long. Trimming stripped 6 bases from V and 3 bases from J, with 12 bases between. Germline V gene sequence: CDR1 MNHNS, CDR2 SASEGT. The CDR3 sequence: CASRLTANYEQYF. The CDR3 nucleotides are TGTGCCAGCAGACTGACAGCGAACTACGAGCAGTACTTC.